This paragraph covers one T cell receptor (beta chain) sequence. Its antigen is currently unknown. V was shortened by 8 bases and J by 5 bases, with 12 bases between the two germline ends. The CDR3 is 12 residues long. The data were taken from a study of T cell responses to AZD1222 COVID-19 vaccine. Overall study: Pooling covered second doses at about 4 or about 12 weeks. Whole-study findings and limits: Donors skewed white British and female; clonal diversity was possibly underestimated.

Assay: immunoSEQ multiplex PCR; the TCRdb copy retains only in-frame clones and omits some. The data hold about 140,000 clones, with more than 90% observed a single time. The V and J genes are TRBV12-3 or TRBV12-4 and TRBJ1-2; D is unresolved. The material was peripheral blood, obtained on day 0 of AZD1222 vaccination. This TCR was sampled from an adult in good health. The CDR3, as DNA: TGTGCCAGCGCGGAGTGGCTGTATGGCTACACCTTC. Its protein is CASAEWLYGYTF.